The 28 T cell receptor beta chains below all came from one sample that was sequenced in a study of blood T cell repertoires in COVID-19. Only in-frame clones appear in the TCRdb table, and some are missing; sequencing was by immunoSEQ multiplex PCR. The sample holds around 270,000 clones, 80% to 90% seen once. The source material was peripheral blood. These receptors were collected from a man aged 25-45 years with acute or convalescent COVID-19.

V is TRBV5-1 and J is TRBJ2-7; 7 bases match TRBD2. The CDR3 length is 15 residues. Per germline, CDR1 SGHRS and CDR2 YFSETQ. The trim removed 0 bases at V and 4 bases at J, leaving 7 bases unmatched. The CDR3 DNA sequence: TGCGCCAGCAGCTTGGGCCAGCGGGGTGTATACGAGCAGTACTTC. Translating gives CASSLGQRGVYEQYF.

This chain uses TRBV6-1 with TRBJ2-5; 13 bases are a match to TRBD2. V shed 4 bases, J shed 2 bases, and the junction held 10 bases outside the gene matches. Germline CDR1 and CDR2: MNHNS and SASEGT. CDR3 length: 18 amino acids. The CDR3 coding sequence is TGTGCCAGCAGTGGAGGACTAGCGGGGGAGGGCCCACAAGAGACCCAGTACTTC. It specifies CASSGGLAGEGPQETQYF.

The J gene is TRBJ2-2, the V gene TRBV19; D may be TRBD1 (6 bases). CDR1 is LNHDA, CDR2 SQIVND, per germline (reference sequence). The CDR3 extends over 14 amino acids. With 5 bases removed from V and 8 bases from J, the gap between germline ends came to 15 bases. The CDR3 sequence: CASSPRGIRGELFF. CDR3 nucleotide sequence: TGTGCCAGTAGTCCCAGGGGAATTAGGGGGGAGCTGTTTTTT.

The gene calls are TRBV13 and TRBJ2-2; D unresolved. Trimming pared 0 bases from V and 4 bases from J, leaving 12 bases between. The CDR3 sequence is 16 residues long. Germline V CDR1 and CDR2: PRHDT, FYEKMQ (reference sequence). The CDR3 DNA is TGTGCCAGCAGCTTAGGCCGAGGTTTTCTCACCGGGGAGCTGTTTTTT. It translates to CASSLGRGFLTGELFF.

The rearrangement joins TRBV7-8 to TRBJ2-7, with TRBD1 identical over 8 bases. CDR3 length: 14 amino acids. V shed 5 bases, J shed 6 bases, and the junction held 9 bases outside the gene matches. The germline gives CDR1 SGHVS, CDR2 FQNEAQ. The CDR3 region has the DNA TGTGCCAGCAGCCCTCGACAGGGGAGGCTCGAGCAGTACTTC. This gives the protein CASSPRQGRLEQYF.

The gene calls are TRBV10-1 and TRBJ1-5; D is unclear. This CDR3 is 13 amino acids long. CDR1 and CDR2 from the germline V gene are WNHNN and SYGVQD (reference sequence). The ends were cut back, 5 bases at V and 12 bases at J, with 17 bases in the middle. The CDR3 sequence is CASSQEVFGYQHF. The CDR3 coding sequence is TGCGCCAGCAGTCAGGAGGTTTTCGGGTACCAGCATTTT.

This clone has a count of ten or more. The rearrangement uses TRBV11-1 and TRBJ2-2; tentative D call: TRBD2 (6 bases). Germline CDR1 reads SGHAT; CDR2 reads FQDESV (reference sequence). The CDR3 covers 15 residues. Trimming cost V 3 bases and J 4 bases, with 12 bases left between them. The CDR3 loop reads CASSFPQGGTGELFF. The CDR3, as DNA: TGTGCCAGCAGCTTCCCGCAGGGAGGCACCGGGGAGCTGTTTTTT.

The CDR3 region is CASRQGQTEKLFF. In nucleotides, the CDR3 is TGTGCCAGCAGACAAGGACAGACTGAAAAACTGTTTTTT. This sequence joins TRBV7-6 and TRBJ1-4, with D possibly TRBD1 on 6 matching bases. V was trimmed by 6 bases and J by 7 bases, leaving 12 bases between them. This CDR3 contains 13 residues. From germline, CDR1 is SGHVS and CDR2 FNYEAQ.

The chain links TRBV5-1 to TRBJ1-1; D is undetermined. This CDR3 is built from 15 residues. Germline values: CDR1 SGHRS, CDR2 YFSETQ. V dropped 0 bases and J dropped 4 bases, with 13 bases sitting between them. The CDR3 sequence is CASSLGPFSGTEAFF. In DNA, the CDR3 is TGCGCCAGCAGCTTGGGCCCATTTTCGGGCACTGAAGCTTTCTTT.

V gene TRBV3-1 (or the pseudogene TRBV3-2) combines with J gene TRBJ1-6; possibly TRBD1 for D (5 bases). CDR1 LGHDT and CDR2 YNNKEL come from the germline V gene (reference sequence). The CDR3 has 15 residues. Between the trimmed V and J ends, which lost 0 bases and 10 bases, there was a span of 13 bases. The CDR3, as DNA: TGTGCCAGCAGCCAAGATTCTCTCAGGGCGTCACCCCTCCACTTT. Its protein is CASSQDSLRASPLHF.

This chain joins TRBV5-1 and TRBJ1-6; possible D gene TRBD1, 6 bases. Germline V gives CDR1 SGHRS, CDR2 YFSETQ. The V gene lost 0 bases and the J gene lost 9 bases, with 22 bases spanning the gap. This CDR3 is 18 amino acids long. CDR3 bases: TGCGCCAGCAGCTTGGGGTTAACAAGGGACACCCGAGGTTCACCCCTCCACTTT. Amino acids: CASSLGLTRDTRGSPLHF.

The CDR3 is CASSRGGYTEAFF. CDR3 in DNA: TGCGCCAGCAGCCGGGGGGGCTACACTGAAGCTTTCTTT. V and J are TRBV5-1 and TRBJ1-1, with TRBD1 as a possible D gene (6 bases). The V gene's germline CDR1 is SGHRS and CDR2 YFSETQ. With 4 bases removed from V and 3 bases from J, the gap between germline ends came to 10 bases. The CDR3 has 13 residues.

On this clone itself: A read error may produce the germline difference seen at one junction end. V is TRBV11-2 and J is TRBJ2-3; TRBD2 aligns across 8 bases. Germline V gene lookup returns CDR1 SGHAT and CDR2 FQNNGV. The CDR3 sequence is 13 residues long. The CDR3 sequence: CASSYTPGRRGDF. Here the CDR3 DNA reads TGTGCCAGCAGCTATACACCGGGACGGCGGGGGGATTTT.

The V call is TRBV13, the J call TRBJ1-1; 7 nucleotides match TRBD1. V shed 4 bases, J shed 0 bases, and the junction held 2 bases outside the gene matches. This CDR3 region has 14 residues. Germline-derived CDR1 and CDR2 are PRHDT and FYEKMQ (reference sequence). The CDR3 bases are TGTGCCAGCAGCTCCGGGACAGTGAACACTGAAGCTTTCTTT. This gives the protein CASSSGTVNTEAFF.

This chain joins TRBV7-2 and TRBJ2-7; perhaps TRBD2 as D (6 bases). Trimming removed 4 bases at V and 2 bases at J, with 15 bases between. The CDR3 covers 15 residues. CDR1 is SGHTA and CDR2 is FQGNSA in the germline V gene. In DNA, the CDR3 is TGTGCCAGCAGCTCATACCAGCGGGCCACCTACGAGCAGTACTTC. This encodes CASSSYQRATYEQYF. The full variable domain, completed using reference TRBV7-2 and TRBJ2-7, is GAGVSQSPSNKVTEKGKDVELRCDPISGHTALYWYRQSLGQGLEFLIYFQGNSAPDKSGLPSDRFSAERTGGSVSTLTIQRTQQEDSAVYLCASSSYQRATYEQYFGPGTRLTVT.

This clone appeared a single time. V and J are TRBV5-1 and TRBJ2-1, with 10 positions matching TRBD2. The CDR3 has 16 residues. The V and J ends lost 4 bases and 4 bases, in that order; junction bases with no gene match: 8. The germline CDR1 and CDR2 sequences are SGHRS and YFSETQ. CDR3 coding DNA: TGCGCCAGCAGCCAGACAGGACTAGCGGAATACAATGAGCAGTTCTTC. Its translation is CASSQTGLAEYNEQFF.

With regard to this clone: The same CDR3 is also encoded by other DNA sequences in this sample. The genes are TRBV6-5 and TRBJ2-7; 8 nucleotides align to TRBD2. The germline V gene encodes CDR1 MNHEY and CDR2 SVGAGI. The CDR3 length is 14 residues. V lost 3 bases, J lost 0 bases, and 1 base stayed unmatched. CDR3 sequence: CASSYTSGSYEQYF. The CDR3 nucleotides read TGTGCCAGCAGTTATACTAGCGGCTCCTACGAGCAGTACTTC.

The rearrangement joins TRBV4-1 to TRBJ2-5, with D unresolved. Trimming pared 4 bases from V and 3 bases from J, leaving 15 bases between. CDR1 and CDR2 (germline): MGHRA, YSYEKL. The CDR3 covers 15 residues. CDR3 residues: CASSPLSGREETQYF. The DNA for the CDR3 is TGCGCCAGCAGCCCGCTTTCAGGCAGAGAAGAGACCCAGTACTTC.

CDR3: CASSLSRPTDTQYF. The CDR3, as DNA: TGTGCCAGCAGCCTATCCCGCCCCACAGATACGCAGTATTTT. The gene calls are TRBV7-2 and TRBJ2-3, with unresolved D. The CDR3 runs 14 residues. Per germline, CDR1 SGHTA and CDR2 FQGNSA. V dropped 5 bases and J dropped 2 bases, with 11 bases sitting between them.

The genes are TRBV29-1 and TRBJ2-5; the match to TRBD1 covers 8 bases. After removal of 1 base from V and 5 bases from J, the junction contained 9 bases not matched to a gene. This CDR3 comprises 15 residues. Germline CDR1 SQVTM, CDR2 ANQGSEA. Here the CDR3 DNA reads TGCAGCGTTGAAGTTTACAGGGGGGTAAAGGAGACCCAGTACTTC. Encoded protein: CSVEVYRGVKETQYF.

This chain uses TRBV5-4 with TRBJ2-3; possibly TRBD2 for D (5 bases). Trimming took 0 bases from V and 6 from J, leaving 11 bases between them. CDR3 length: 14 amino acids. Germline CDR1 SGHNT, CDR2 YYREEE (reference sequence). Written as DNA, the CDR3 is TGTGCCAGCAGCTTGGGACGTCGAGGGGATACGCAGTATTTT. It is translated as CASSLGRRGDTQYF.

V is TRBV11-3 and J is TRBJ2-1; the D gene is possibly TRBD2 (6 bases). Germline CDR1 and CDR2: SGHNT and YENEEA. CDR3 length: 13 residues. The V end lost 9 bases, the J end lost 8 bases, and 17 bases lay between the germline ends. The CDR3 spells CASSGGKGYEQFF. In nucleotides, the CDR3 is TGTGCCAGTTCCGGAGGGAAGGGCTATGAGCAGTTCTTC.

The chain uses TRBV19 and TRBJ1-5, with D maybe TRBD1 (5 bases). Germline CDR1 is LNHDA and CDR2 is SQIVND (reference sequence). Trimming shortened V by 0 bases and J by 4 bases, and 13 bases separated the two germline ends. The CDR3 runs to 16 residues. The CDR3 reads CASSIDHQGRNQPQHF. For the CDR3, the DNA is TGTGCCAGTAGTATAGATCACCAGGGAAGGAATCAGCCCCAGCATTTT.

This sequence joins TRBV20-1 and TRBJ2-7, with TRBD2 matching over 10 bases. Trimming at V came to 3 bases and at J to 0 bases, leaving 5 bases not matched to a gene. The length of the CDR3 is 15 residues. Germline CDR1 and CDR2: DFQATT and SNEGSKA (reference sequence). CDR3 DNA: TGCAGTGCTAGTATGGGGACTAGCGTCTCCTACGAGCAGTACTTC. Amino acid sequence: CSASMGTSVSYEQYF.

V is TRBV30 and J is TRBJ2-5; 16 bases match TRBD2. This CDR3 comprises 14 residues. After removal of 7 bases from V and 7 bases from J, the junction contained 6 bases not matched to a gene. Looked up from germline, CDR1 is GTSNPN and CDR2 is SVGIG (reference sequence). CDR3 in DNA: TGTGCCTACGGGACTAGCGGGAGGGCAGGGACCCAGTACTTC. This sequence encodes CAYGTSGRAGTQYF.

The chain's CDR3 is CASSYSRLAGGPTGELFF. CDR3 sequence (DNA): TGTGCCAGCAGTTACTCTCGCCTAGCGGGGGGGCCCACCGGGGAGCTGTTTTTT. V gene TRBV6-2 or TRBV6-3 combines with J gene TRBJ2-2; 12 bases are shared with TRBD2. The V segment lost 0 bases and the J segment 4 bases; nucleotides outside the gene matches: 6. Germline-derived CDR1 and CDR2 are MNHEY and SVGEGT. CDR3 length equals 18 residues.

This clone was detected a few times. The V and J genes are TRBV2 and TRBJ1-3; no clear D. This CDR3 comprises 13 residues. V lost 4 bases, J lost 4 bases, and 8 bases lay in between. Per germline, CDR1 SNHLY and CDR2 FYNNEI. The CDR3: CASSVVRGNTIYF. CDR3 in DNA: TGTGCCAGCAGTGTCGTTAGAGGAAACACCATATATTTT.

This clone came up once. The chain uses TRBV28 and TRBJ1-1, with 7 nucleotides matching TRBD1. Losses at the gene ends were 2 bases for V and 11 bases for J; bases not matched to a gene: 5. CDR1 is MDHEN and CDR2 is SYDVKM in the germline V gene. This CDR3 has 12 amino acids. The CDR3 reads CASSLQARGAFF. CDR3 nucleotide sequence: TGTGCCAGCAGTTTACAGGCCAGGGGGGCTTTCTTT. Based on the CDR3 plus reference TRBV28 and TRBJ1-1, the full variable domain is DVKVTQSSRYLVKRTGEKVFLECVQDMDHENMFWYRQDPGLGLRLIYFSYDVKMKEKGDIPEGYSVSREKKERFSLILESASTNQTSMYLCASSLQARGAFFGQGTRLTVV.